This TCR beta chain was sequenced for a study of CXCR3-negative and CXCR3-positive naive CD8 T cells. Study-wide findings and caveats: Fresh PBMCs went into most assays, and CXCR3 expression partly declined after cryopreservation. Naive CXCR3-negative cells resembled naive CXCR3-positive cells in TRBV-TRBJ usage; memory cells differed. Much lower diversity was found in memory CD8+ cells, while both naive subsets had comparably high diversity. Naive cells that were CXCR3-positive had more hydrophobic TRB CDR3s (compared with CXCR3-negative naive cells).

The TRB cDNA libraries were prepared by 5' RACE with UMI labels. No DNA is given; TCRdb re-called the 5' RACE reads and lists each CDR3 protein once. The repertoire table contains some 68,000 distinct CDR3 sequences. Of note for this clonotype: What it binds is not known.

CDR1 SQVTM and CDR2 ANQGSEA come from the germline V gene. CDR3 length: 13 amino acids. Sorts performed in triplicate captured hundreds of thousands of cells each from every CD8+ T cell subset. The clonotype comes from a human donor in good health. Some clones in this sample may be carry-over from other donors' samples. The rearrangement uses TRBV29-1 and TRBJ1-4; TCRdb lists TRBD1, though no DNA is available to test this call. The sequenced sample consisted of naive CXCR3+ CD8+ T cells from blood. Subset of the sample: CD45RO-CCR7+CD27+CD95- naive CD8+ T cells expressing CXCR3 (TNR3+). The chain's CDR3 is CSAEVGAGEKLFF. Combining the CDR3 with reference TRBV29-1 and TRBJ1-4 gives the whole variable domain SAVISQKPSRDICQRGTSLTIQCQVDSQVTMMFWYRQQPGQSLTLIATANQGSEATYESGFVIDKFPISRPNLTFSTLTVSNMSPEDSSIYLCSAEVGAGEKLFFGSGTQLSVL.